One sample yielded the 3 T cell receptor beta chains listed below, sequenced in a study of cytomegalovirus exposure and HLA in healthy donors. The PCR employed 60 Vbeta primers together with 13 Jbeta primers. Assay: immunoSEQ multiplex PCR; the TCRdb copy retains only in-frame clones and omits some. The table lists 150,000 to 200,000 clones, approximately 88% of them singletons. The sample comprised PBMCs. The receptors shown here come from a boy aged 5-17 years in good health and CMV-seronegative.

The rearrangement uses TRBV5-4 and TRBJ1-1; possible D gene TRBD1, 6 bases. The CDR3 is 14 amino acids. CDR1 is SGHNT and CDR2 is YYREEE in the germline V gene (reference sequence). Trimming left V 2 bases short and J 6 bases short, with 14 bases between. This CDR3 is CASSLVTGPAEAFF. CDR3 nucleotide sequence: TGTGCCAGCAGCTTAGTGACAGGACCGGCTGAAGCTTTCTTT.

The J gene is TRBJ1-1, the V gene TRBV27; D possibly corresponds to TRBD1 (5 bases). V was clipped by 5 bases and J by 3 bases, with 19 bases between them. CDR3 length: 16 amino acids. Looked up from germline, CDR1 is MNHEY and CDR2 is SMNVEV (reference sequence). The CDR3 nucleotides read TGTGCCAGCAGTCCTCCCGGTGCAGGGCGACACACTGAAGCTTTCTTT. Translation: CASSPPGAGRHTEAFF.

The chain recombines TRBV13 with TRBJ2-3; 7 bases are a match to TRBD1. This CDR3 has 20 residues. Losses at the gene ends were 0 bases for V and 3 bases for J; bases not matched to a gene: 18. CDR1 is PRHDT and CDR2 is FYEKMQ in the germline V gene (reference sequence). DNA of the CDR3: TGTGCCAGCAGCTTAGGTAAGGGGGCGTCTAATTCCCCGACGACAGATACGCAGTATTTT. It specifies CASSLGKGASNSPTTDTQYF.